Listed here is a single TCR beta chain. This specimen comes from a study of Graves' ophthalmopathy and Graves' hyperthyroidism. Study information: Sampling took place at initial diagnosis, with peripheral blood obtained before any treatment.

V was cut by 2 bases and J by 0 bases, with 5 bases left in between. Germline V CDR1 and CDR2: WNHNN, SYGVQD (reference sequence). CDR3 length equals 13 residues. CDR3 regions of TCR beta were amplified from RNA transcripts. Investigators did first-round RT-PCR with HTBI primers, then second-round multiplex PCR. TCRdb used MiXCR to reprocess the multiplex PCR reads, holding one entry per CDR3 protein. The sample contains about 170,000 distinct CDR3 sequences, over 35% of which appear only once. The rearrangement joins TRBV10-1 to TRBJ2-7; unclear D gene. Sequencing was performed on peripheral blood. The clonotype originates from a woman aged 40 to 50 with Graves' ophthalmopathy. The CDR3 coding sequence is TGCGCCAGCAGTGAGAACCCCTCCTACGAGCAGTACTTC. Residues: CASSENPSYEQYF.